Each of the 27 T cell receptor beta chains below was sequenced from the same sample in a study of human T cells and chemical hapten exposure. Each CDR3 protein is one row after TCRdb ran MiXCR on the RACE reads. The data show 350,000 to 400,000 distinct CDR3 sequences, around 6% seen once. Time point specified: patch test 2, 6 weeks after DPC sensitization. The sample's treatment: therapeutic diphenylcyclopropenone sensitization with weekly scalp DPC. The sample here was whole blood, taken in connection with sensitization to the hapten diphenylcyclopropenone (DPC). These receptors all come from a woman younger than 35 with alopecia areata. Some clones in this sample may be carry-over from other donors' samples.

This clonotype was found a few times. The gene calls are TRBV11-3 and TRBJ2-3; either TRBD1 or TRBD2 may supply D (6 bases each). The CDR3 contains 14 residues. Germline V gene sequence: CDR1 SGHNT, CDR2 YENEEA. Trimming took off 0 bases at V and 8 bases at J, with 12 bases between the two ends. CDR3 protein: CASSLDTEGGTQYF. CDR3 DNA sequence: TGTGCCAGCAGCTTAGATACGGAGGGGGGTACGCAGTATTTT.

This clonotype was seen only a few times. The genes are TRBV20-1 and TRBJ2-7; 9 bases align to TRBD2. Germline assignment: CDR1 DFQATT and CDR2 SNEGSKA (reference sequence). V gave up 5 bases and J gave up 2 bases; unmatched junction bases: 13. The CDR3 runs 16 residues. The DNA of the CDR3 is TGCAGTGCTCCTGAAGCGGGGGGAGAAGACCCCTACGAGCAGTACTTC. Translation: CSAPEAGGEDPYEQYF.

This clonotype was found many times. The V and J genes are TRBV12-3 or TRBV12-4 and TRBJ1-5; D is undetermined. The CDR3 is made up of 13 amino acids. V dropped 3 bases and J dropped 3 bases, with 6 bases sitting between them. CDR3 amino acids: CASSFGDNQPQHF. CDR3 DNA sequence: TGTGCCAGCAGTTTTGGGGACAATCAGCCCCAGCATTTT.

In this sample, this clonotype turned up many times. CDR3: CASSRNRGHNYGYTF. The CDR3 DNA reads TGCGCCAGCAGTCGAAACAGGGGGCATAACTATGGCTACACCTTC. The chain has TRBV10-2 and TRBJ1-2; 9 nucleotides align to TRBD1. The CDR3 has 15 amino acids. Unmatched junction bases numbered 5, after V lost 5 bases and J lost 1 base. The germline CDR1 and CDR2 sequences are WSHSY and SAAADI.

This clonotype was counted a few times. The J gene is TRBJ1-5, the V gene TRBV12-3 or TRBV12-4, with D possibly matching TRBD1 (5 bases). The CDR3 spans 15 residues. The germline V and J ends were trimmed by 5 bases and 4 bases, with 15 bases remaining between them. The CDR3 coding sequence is TGTGCCAGCAGTGCCCGGGACCTGGGGAATCAGCCCCAGCATTTT. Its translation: CASSARDLGNQPQHF.

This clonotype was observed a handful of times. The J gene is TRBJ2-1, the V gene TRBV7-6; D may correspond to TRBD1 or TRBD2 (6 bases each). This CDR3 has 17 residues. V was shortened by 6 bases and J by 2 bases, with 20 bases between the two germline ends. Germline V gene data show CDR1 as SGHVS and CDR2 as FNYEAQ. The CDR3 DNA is TGTGCCAGCAGTCGGGGACTCAGGGGACGCACCTACAATGAGCAGTTCTTC. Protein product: CASSRGLRGRTYNEQFF.

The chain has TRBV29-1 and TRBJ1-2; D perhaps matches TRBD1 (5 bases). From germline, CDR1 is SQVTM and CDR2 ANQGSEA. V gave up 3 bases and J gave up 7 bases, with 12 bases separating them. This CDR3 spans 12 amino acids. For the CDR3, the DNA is TGCAGCGTTGAGGCGACAGCCAGTGGCTACACCTTC. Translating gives CSVEATASGYTF.

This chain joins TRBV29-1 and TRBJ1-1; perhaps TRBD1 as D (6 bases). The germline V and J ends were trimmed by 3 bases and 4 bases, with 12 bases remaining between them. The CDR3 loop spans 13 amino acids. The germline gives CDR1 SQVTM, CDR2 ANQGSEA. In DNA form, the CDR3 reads TGCAGCGTTGAGGTACAGGGCGGCACTGAAGCTTTCTTT. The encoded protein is CSVEVQGGTEAFF.

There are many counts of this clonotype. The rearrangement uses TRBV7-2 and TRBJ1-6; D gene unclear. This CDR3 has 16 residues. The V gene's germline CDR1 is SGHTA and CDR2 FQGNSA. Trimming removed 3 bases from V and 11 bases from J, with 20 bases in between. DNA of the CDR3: TGTGCCAGCAGCTTTGGGTTCGGTCAGAACCCGGCACCCCTCCACTTT. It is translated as CASSFGFGQNPAPLHF.

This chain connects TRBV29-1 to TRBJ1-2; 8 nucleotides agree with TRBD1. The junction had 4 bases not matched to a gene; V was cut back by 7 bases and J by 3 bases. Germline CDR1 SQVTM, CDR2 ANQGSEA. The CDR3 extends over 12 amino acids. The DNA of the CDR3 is TGCAGCGCCACGACAGGGGACTATGGCTACACCTTC. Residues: CSATTGDYGYTF.

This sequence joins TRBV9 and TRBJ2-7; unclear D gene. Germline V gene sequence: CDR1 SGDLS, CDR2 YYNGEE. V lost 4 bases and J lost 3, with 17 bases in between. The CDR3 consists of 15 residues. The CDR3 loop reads CASSPGERIDYEQYF. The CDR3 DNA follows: TGTGCCAGCAGCCCCGGAGAGCGTATCGACTACGAGCAGTACTTC.

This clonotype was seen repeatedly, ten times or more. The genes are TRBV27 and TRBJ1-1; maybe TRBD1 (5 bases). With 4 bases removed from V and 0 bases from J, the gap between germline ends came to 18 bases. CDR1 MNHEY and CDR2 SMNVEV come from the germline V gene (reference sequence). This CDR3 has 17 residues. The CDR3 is CASSSLWVRGMNTEAFF. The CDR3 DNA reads TGTGCCAGCAGTTCCCTTTGGGTTAGGGGCATGAACACTGAAGCTTTCTTT.

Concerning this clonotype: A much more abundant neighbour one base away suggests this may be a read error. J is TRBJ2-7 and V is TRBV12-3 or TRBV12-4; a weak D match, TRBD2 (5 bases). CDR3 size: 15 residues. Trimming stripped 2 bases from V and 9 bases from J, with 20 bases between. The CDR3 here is CASSLTGGEVSGQYF. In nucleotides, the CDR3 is TGTGCCAGCAGTTTAACGGGTGGGGAAGTAAGCGGGCAGTACTTC.

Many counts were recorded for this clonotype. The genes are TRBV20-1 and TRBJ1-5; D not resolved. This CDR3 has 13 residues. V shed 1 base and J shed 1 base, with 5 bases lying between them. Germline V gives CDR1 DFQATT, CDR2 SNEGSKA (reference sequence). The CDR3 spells CSARVGSNQPQHF. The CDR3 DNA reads TGCAGTGCTAGAGTGGGCAGCAATCAGCCCCAGCATTTT.

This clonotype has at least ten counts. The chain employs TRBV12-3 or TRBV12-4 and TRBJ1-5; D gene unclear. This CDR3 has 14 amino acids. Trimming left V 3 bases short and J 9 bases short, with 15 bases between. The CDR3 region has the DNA TGTGCCAGCAGTTTCAGCTCCGGAGGGTCGCCCCAGCATTTT. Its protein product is CASSFSSGGSPQHF.

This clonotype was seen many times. CDR3 sequence reads: CASSSTGNKDTQYF. CDR3 coding DNA: TGTGCCAGCAGCTCGACAGGGAATAAAGATACGCAGTATTTT. The chain combines TRBV7-2 with TRBJ2-3, with TRBD1 identical over 7 bases. The CDR3 is 14 amino acids. Trimming removed 4 bases from V and 5 bases from J; junction bases left unmatched: 6. Germline CDR1 and CDR2: SGHTA and FQGNSA.

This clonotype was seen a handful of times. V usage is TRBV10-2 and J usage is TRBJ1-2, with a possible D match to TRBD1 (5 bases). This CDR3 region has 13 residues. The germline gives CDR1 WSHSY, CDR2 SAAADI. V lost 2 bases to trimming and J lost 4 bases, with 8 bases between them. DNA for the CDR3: TGCGCCAGCAGTGAGGGGGCTAGCTATGGCTACACCTTC. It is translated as CASSEGASYGYTF.

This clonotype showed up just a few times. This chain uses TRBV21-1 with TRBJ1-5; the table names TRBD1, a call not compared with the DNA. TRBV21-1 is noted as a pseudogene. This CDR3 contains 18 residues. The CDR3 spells CASSNFNGDRGSNQPQHF. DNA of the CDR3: TGTGCCAGCAGCAATTTCAACGGGGACAGAGGATCCAATCAGCCCCAGCATTTT.

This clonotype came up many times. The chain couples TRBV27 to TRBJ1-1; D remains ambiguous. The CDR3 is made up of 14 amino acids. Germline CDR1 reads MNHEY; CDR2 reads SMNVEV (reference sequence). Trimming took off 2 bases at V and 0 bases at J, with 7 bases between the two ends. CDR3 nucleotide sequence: TGTGCCAGCAGTTTAGCAGCTATGAACACTGAAGCTTTCTTT. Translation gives CASSLAAMNTEAFF.

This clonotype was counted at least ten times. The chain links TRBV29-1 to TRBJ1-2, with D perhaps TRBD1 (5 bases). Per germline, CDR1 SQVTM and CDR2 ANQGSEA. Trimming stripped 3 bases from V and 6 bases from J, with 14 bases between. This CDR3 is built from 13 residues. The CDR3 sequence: CSVDSVGADGYTF. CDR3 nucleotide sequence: TGCAGCGTTGATTCTGTAGGGGCGGATGGCTACACCTTC.

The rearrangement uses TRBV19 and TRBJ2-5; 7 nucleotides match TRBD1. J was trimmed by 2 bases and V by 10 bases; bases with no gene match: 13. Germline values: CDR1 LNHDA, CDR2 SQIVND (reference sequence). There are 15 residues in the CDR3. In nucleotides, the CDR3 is TGTGCCACCGGCCGAAGGGACAGCCCTCAAGAGACCCAGTACTTC. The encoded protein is CATGRRDSPQETQYF.

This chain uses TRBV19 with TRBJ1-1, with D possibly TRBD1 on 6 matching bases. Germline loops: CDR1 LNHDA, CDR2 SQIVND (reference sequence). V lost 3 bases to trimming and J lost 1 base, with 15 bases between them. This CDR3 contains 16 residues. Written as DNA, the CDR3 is TGTGCCAGTAGTATCCCACTTCAGGGGCGGAACACTGAAGCTTTCTTT. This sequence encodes CASSIPLQGRNTEAFF.

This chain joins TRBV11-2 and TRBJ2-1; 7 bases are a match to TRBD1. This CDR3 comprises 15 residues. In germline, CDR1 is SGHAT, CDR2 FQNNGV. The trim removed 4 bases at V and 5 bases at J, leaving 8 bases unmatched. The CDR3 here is CASSSTDRRNNEQFF. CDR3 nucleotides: TGTGCCAGCAGCTCGACGGACAGGAGAAACAATGAGCAGTTCTTC.

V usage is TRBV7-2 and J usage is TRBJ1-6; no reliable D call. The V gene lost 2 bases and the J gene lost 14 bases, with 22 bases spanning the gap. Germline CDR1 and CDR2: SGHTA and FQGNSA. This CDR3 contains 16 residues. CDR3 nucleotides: TGTGCCAGCAGCTTAAGTGCCGGACGCGGCAATTCGGCCCTCCACTTT. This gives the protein CASSLSAGRGNSALHF.

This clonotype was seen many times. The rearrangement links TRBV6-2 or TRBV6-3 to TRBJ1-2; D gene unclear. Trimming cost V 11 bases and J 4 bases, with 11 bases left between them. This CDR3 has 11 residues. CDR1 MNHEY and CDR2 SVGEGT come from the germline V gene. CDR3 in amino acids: CAVYRGYGYTF. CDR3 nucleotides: TGTGCCGTCTACAGAGGCTATGGCTACACCTTC.

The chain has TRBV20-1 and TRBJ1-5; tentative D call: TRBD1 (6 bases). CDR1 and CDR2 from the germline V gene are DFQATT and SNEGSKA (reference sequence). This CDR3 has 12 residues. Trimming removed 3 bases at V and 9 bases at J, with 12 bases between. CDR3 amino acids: CSARGGERPQHF. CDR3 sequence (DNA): TGCAGTGCTAGGGGGGGCGAGAGGCCCCAGCATTTT.

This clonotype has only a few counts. The CDR3 DNA reads TGCGCCAGCAGCCAAGATAAGGTCCTGAACACTGAAGCTTTCTTT. Translating gives CASSQDKVLNTEAFF. The chain has TRBV4-3 and TRBJ1-1; no clear D gene. Deletions cut 0 bases from V and 0 bases from J, with 8 bases between. The CDR3 is made up of 15 amino acids. The germline V gene has CDR1 LGHNA and CDR2 YSLEER.